These 29 T cell receptor beta chains were all obtained from the same sample, sequenced in a study of shared clonotypes between healthy human individuals (TCRdb year 2020). Preparation of the library involved the immunoSEQ multiplex PCR assay. This immuneACCESS table, as held by TCRdb, lists in-frame sequences with V and J called but not all clones. Of the missing ones, under half trace to an unresolved V gene in checked studies; the others have no known cause. This sample holds 740,000 or so clones; around 73% were observed only once. Roughly 1.9% of the sample goes to the ten largest clones. Sequences were obtained from memory CD4+ T cells sorted from blood. This specimen's cell subset or site label, interpreted: CD45RA-negative fraction. These receptors were obtained from a woman between 25 and 40 years old in good health.

The chain links TRBV5-1 to TRBJ1-4; TRBD1 aligns across 7 bases. With 5 bases clipped from V and 5 bases from J, the junction kept 9 bases outside the gene matches. Germline V lookup: CDR1 SGHRS, CDR2 YFSETQ. CDR3 length equals 15 residues. CDR3 residues: CASSLTGRDNEKLFF. The DNA of the CDR3 is TGCGCCAGCAGTCTGACAGGGCGGGACAATGAAAAACTGTTTTTT.

The chain couples TRBV29-1 to TRBJ1-1; TRBD1 matches 7 bases. CDR3 length: 14 residues. Germline V gene lookup returns CDR1 SQVTM and CDR2 ANQGSEA. V dropped 8 bases and J dropped 0; count of bases not matched to a gene: 9. CDR3 protein: CSYTTGTMNTEAFF. The CDR3 coding sequence is TGCAGCTACACGACAGGGACCATGAACACTGAAGCTTTCTTT.

The chain couples TRBV2 to TRBJ2-7; TRBD2 agrees at 7 bases. The trim removed 8 bases at V and 0 bases at J, leaving 4 bases unmatched. CDR3 length: 13 residues. Germline CDR1 and CDR2: SNHLY and FYNNEI. Here the CDR3 DNA reads TGTGCCAGCCTGGGGGGGAACTCCTACGAGCAGTACTTC. It encodes CASLGGNSYEQYF.

This chain joins TRBV29-1 and TRBJ2-2; no clear D. The CDR3 has 13 amino acids. Germline V gene lookup returns CDR1 SQVTM and CDR2 ANQGSEA. Trimming cost V 3 bases and J 5 bases, with 10 bases left between them. The CDR3 region is CSVDVTETGELFF. The CDR3 DNA is TGCAGCGTTGACGTGACTGAGACCGGGGAGCTGTTTTTT.

The chain carries TRBV7-6 and TRBJ1-3; D is unclear. The CDR3 consists of 16 residues. Trimming stripped 1 base from V and 7 bases from J, with 17 bases between. Germline V gene sequence: CDR1 SGHVS, CDR2 FNYEAQ. The CDR3: CASSLVARAISNTIYF. The CDR3, as DNA: TGTGCCAGCAGCTTAGTAGCCAGAGCCATTTCCAACACCATATATTTT.

V gene TRBV5-1 combines with J gene TRBJ2-1, with D unclear. This CDR3 region has 14 residues. The V and J ends lost 4 bases and 5 bases respectively, with 13 bases between them. Germline V gene sequence: CDR1 SGHRS, CDR2 YFSETQ. CDR3 amino acids: CASSAGPENNEQFF. In DNA form, the CDR3 reads TGCGCCAGCAGCGCCGGGCCTGAAAACAATGAGCAGTTCTTC.

The chain is built from TRBV5-6 and TRBJ2-2, with TRBD1 identical over 10 bases. The CDR3 is made up of 18 amino acids. CDR1 is SGHDT and CDR2 is YYEEEE in the germline V gene. The junction had 14 bases not matched to a gene; V was cut back by 4 bases and J by 5 bases. CDR3 nucleotides: TGTGCCAGCAGCCCTAGTCGGGGCGGGACAGGGGTTACCGGGGAGCTGTTTTTT. Its protein is CASSPSRGGTGVTGELFF.

The chain recombines TRBV5-1 with TRBJ2-5; D is unclear. The germline CDR1 and CDR2 sequences are SGHRS and YFSETQ. This CDR3 is 15 amino acids long. Trimming left V 0 bases short and J 5 bases short, with 14 bases between. CDR3 DNA: TGCGCCAGCAGCTTGGGGGCCACCGGCGGCGAGACCCAGTACTTC. It is translated as CASSLGATGGETQYF.

In DNA form, the CDR3 reads TGTGCCTGGAGTGGGAGGGCAGGGCTGGGATACGAGCAGTACTTC. This gives the protein CAWSGRAGLGYEQYF. This rearrangement joins TRBV30 to TRBJ2-7, with D possibly matching TRBD2 (6 bases). The CDR3 contains 15 residues. Germline loops: CDR1 GTSNPN, CDR2 SVGIG (reference sequence). With 1 base removed from V and 4 bases from J, the gap between germline ends came to 17 bases.

The chain joins TRBV5-1 to TRBJ2-1; no firm D call. Trimming cost V 0 bases and J 8 bases, with 6 bases left between them. Germline V lookup: CDR1 SGHRS, CDR2 YFSETQ. The CDR3 is made up of 12 amino acids. Here the CDR3 DNA reads TGCGCCAGCAGCTTGGACGTAGATGAGCAGTTCTTC. Amino acids: CASSLDVDEQFF.

Details on this clone: The sample has other DNA sequences that encode this CDR3 too. The chain carries TRBV6-5 and TRBJ2-2; 10 bases are a match to TRBD2. Per germline, CDR1 MNHEY and CDR2 SVGAGI. The CDR3 sequence is 15 residues long. Unmatched junction bases numbered 1, after V lost 5 bases and J lost 1 base. The CDR3 reads CASSRTSGNTGELFF. CDR3 in DNA: TGTGCCAGCAGTCGGACTAGCGGGAACACCGGGGAGCTGTTTTTT.

CDR3 sequence: CASSFVGGGTGELFF. The CDR3 region has the DNA TGTGCCAGCAGCTTCGTGGGAGGAGGCACCGGGGAGCTGTTTTTT. The chain employs TRBV7-3 and TRBJ2-2; possibly TRBD2 for D (6 bases). This CDR3 is built from 15 residues. CDR1 and CDR2 from the germline V gene are SGHTA and FQGTGA. With 3 bases removed from V and 4 bases from J, the gap between germline ends came to 12 bases.

V and J are TRBV10-3 and TRBJ1-2; 7 positions match TRBD1. Unmatched junction bases numbered 9, after V lost 10 bases and J lost 1 base. This CDR3 comprises 14 residues. Germline-derived CDR1 and CDR2 are ENHRY and SYGVKD. The CDR3 loop reads CATKPGQINYGYTF. CDR3 bases: TGTGCCACGAAACCGGGACAGATTAACTATGGCTACACCTTC.

V and J are TRBV5-1 and TRBJ2-1; D may be TRBD1 or TRBD2 (5 bases each). Germline-derived CDR1 and CDR2 are SGHRS and YFSETQ. The V gene lost 4 bases and the J gene lost 0 bases, with 11 bases spanning the gap. The length of the CDR3 is 15 residues. CDR3 DNA sequence: TGCGCCAGCAGCGCGACTGGGGGCTCCTACAATGAGCAGTTCTTC. It specifies CASSATGGSYNEQFF.

The rearrangement joins TRBV9 to TRBJ2-1; D gene unclear. CDR3 length equals 16 residues. Germline CDR1 SGDLS, CDR2 YYNGEE. The ends were cut back, 0 bases at V and 6 bases at J, with 16 bases in the middle. The CDR3 DNA sequence: TGTGCCAGCAGCGTAGATCTCGCCCGGGCAGGCAATGAGCAGTTCTTC. Translating it yields CASSVDLARAGNEQFF.

The V call is TRBV25-1, the J call TRBJ2-5, with D unclear. In germline, CDR1 is MGHDK, CDR2 SYGVNS. The CDR3 spans 16 residues. Trimming stripped 2 bases from V and 6 bases from J, with 19 bases between. The CDR3 bases are TGTGCCAGCAGTGAAAATCGGATGACTGGCGTGAAGACCCAGTACTTC. Translation gives CASSENRMTGVKTQYF.

The chain combines TRBV5-1 with TRBJ1-1; D not certain. Trimming cost V 0 bases and J 10 bases, with 16 bases left between them. The CDR3 is made up of 14 amino acids. In germline, CDR1 is SGHRS, CDR2 YFSETQ. The CDR3 DNA is TGCGCCAGCAGCTTGGGAGATTTAGGTTTGGGAGCTTTCTTT. The encoded protein is CASSLGDLGLGAFF.

The chain is built from TRBV4-1 and TRBJ1-1; weak D call: TRBD1 (5 bases). The V and J ends lost 5 bases and 5 bases respectively, with 12 bases between them. There are 13 residues in the CDR3. CDR1 is MGHRA and CDR2 is YSYEKL in the germline V gene. The CDR3, as DNA: TGCGCCAGCAGCGCACTCAGGGAAACTGAAGCTTTCTTT. It encodes CASSALRETEAFF.

This clone has just a few counts. The chain recombines TRBV5-1 with TRBJ2-7; D gene unclear. The CDR3 length is 14 residues. Germline values: CDR1 SGHRS, CDR2 YFSETQ. Deletions cut 4 bases from V and 3 bases from J, with 14 bases between. The CDR3 region is CASSAPDVRYEQYF. In DNA form, the CDR3 reads TGCGCCAGCAGCGCCCCTGATGTTCGCTACGAGCAGTACTTC.

The chain combines TRBV13 with TRBJ2-5, with 8 bases aligning to TRBD1. The CDR3 is 17 amino acids. Germline lookup yields CDR1 PRHDT and CDR2 FYEKMQ (reference sequence). Trimming took 6 bases from V and 1 from J; bases not matched to a gene: 13. The CDR3 is CASSRPIGQGVQETQYF. In DNA form, the CDR3 reads TGTGCCAGCAGTCGACCCATTGGACAGGGCGTCCAAGAGACCCAGTACTTC.

This clone was seen a single time. The rearrangement joins TRBV18 to TRBJ1-5; unclear D gene. The CDR3 has 12 amino acids. Germline lookup yields CDR1 KGHSH and CDR2 LQKENI. Trimming took 6 bases from V and 8 from J, leaving 11 bases between them. This chain's CDR3 is CASSTNEEPQHF. CDR3 nucleotides: TGTGCCAGCTCGACCAATGAGGAGCCCCAGCATTTT.

In its sample, this clone was seen once. This chain uses TRBV9 with TRBJ2-5; possibly TRBD1 or TRBD2 for D (5 bases each). Per the germline V gene, CDR1 is SGDLS and CDR2 is YYNGEE. CDR3 size: 15 residues. V lost 4 bases to trimming and J lost 5 bases, with 18 bases between them. The CDR3 loop is CASSSGGASRETQYF. The CDR3 DNA sequence: TGTGCCAGCAGCTCCGGTGGGGCTAGCCGGGAGACCCAGTACTTC.

The chain recombines TRBV7-2 with TRBJ2-2; 7 nucleotides align to TRBD1. This CDR3 has 15 amino acids. After removal of 5 bases from V and 0 bases from J, the junction contained 3 bases not matched to a gene. Germline V gene sequence: CDR1 SGHTA, CDR2 FQGNSA. CDR3 residues: CASSLQGANTGELFF. DNA for the CDR3: TGTGCCAGCAGCCTTCAGGGGGCGAACACCGGGGAGCTGTTTTTT.

The rearrangement joins TRBV9 to TRBJ2-7, with 8 bases lining up with TRBD2. Looked up from germline, CDR1 is SGDLS and CDR2 is YYNGEE. Trimming at V came to 3 bases and at J to 1 base, leaving 3 bases not matched to a gene. This CDR3 comprises 14 residues. The CDR3 spells CASSAGTRSYEQYF. The DNA for the CDR3 is TGTGCCAGCAGCGCAGGGACTAGGTCCTACGAGCAGTACTTC.

This clone showed up just once. Mismatch with germline at one junction end may stem from a read error. The chain employs TRBV6-1 and TRBJ1-5; no clear D gene. The germline V gene encodes CDR1 MNHNS and CDR2 SASEGT. This CDR3 has 13 amino acids. CDR3 in amino acids: CAISEGHNQPQHF. The CDR3 DNA follows: TGTGCCATCAGTGAAGGCCACAATCAGCCCCAGCATTTT.

V gene TRBV6-1 combines with J gene TRBJ2-7; D is ambiguous. The V end lost 2 bases, the J end lost 6 bases, and 8 bases lay between the germline ends. Germline CDR1 MNHNS, CDR2 SASEGT. The CDR3 consists of 12 residues. The CDR3 sequence: CASSESGFEQYF. CDR3 sequence (DNA): TGTGCCAGCAGTGAATCTGGCTTCGAGCAGTACTTC.

In this sample, this clone turned up once. The genes are TRBV19 and TRBJ1-5; 11 nucleotides agree with TRBD1. CDR3 length: 16 residues. V shed 4 bases and J 3 bases; nucleotides not matched to a gene: 5. Germline CDR1 reads LNHDA; CDR2 reads SQIVND (reference sequence). The DNA for the CDR3 is TGTGCCAGTAGTAGCCGGGACAGGGGGAACAATCAGCCCCAGCATTTT. It encodes CASSSRDRGNNQPQHF.

The rearrangement links TRBV25-1 to TRBJ2-3; 7 nucleotides agree with TRBD2. This CDR3 has 14 amino acids. Unmatched junction bases numbered 3, after V lost 5 bases and J lost 1 base. The germline gives CDR1 MGHDK, CDR2 SYGVNS. CDR3 protein: CASSLAARTDTQYF. The DNA of the CDR3 is TGTGCCAGCAGTCTAGCGGCCCGCACAGATACGCAGTATTTT.

This chain uses TRBV7-8 with TRBJ2-7; TRBD2 might be the D (6 bases). The CDR3 loop spans 14 amino acids. The V gene's germline CDR1 is SGHVS and CDR2 FQNEAQ. The V end lost 5 bases, the J end lost 7 bases, and 18 bases lay between the germline ends. The CDR3 region is CASSMGLLIGEQYF. Written as DNA, the CDR3 is TGTGCCAGCAGCATGGGACTCCTGATTGGGGAGCAGTACTTC.